The 31 T cell receptor beta chains below come from one sample, sequenced in a study of blood T cell repertoires in COVID-19. Libraries were prepared by immunoSEQ multiplex PCR; TCRdb keeps only in-frame clonotypes and omits some of them. The data show roughly 250,000 clones, about four fifths seen once. What was sequenced was peripheral blood. The receptors were gathered from a woman older than 75 with acute or convalescent COVID-19.

The chain uses TRBV6-1 and TRBJ2-2; 13 positions agree with TRBD2. CDR1 is MNHNS and CDR2 is SASEGT in the germline V gene. The V and J ends lost 3 bases and 7 bases, in that order; junction bases with no gene match: 5. The CDR3 has 16 amino acids. CDR3 DNA sequence: TGTGCCAGCAGTGAGACTAGCGGGGGGTCTAGCGGGGAGCTGTTTTTT. It encodes CASSETSGGSSGELFF.

The chain links TRBV14 to TRBJ2-4, with D tentatively TRBD1 (6 bases). The CDR3 is 15 amino acids. V dropped 4 bases and J dropped 0 bases, with 10 bases sitting between them. Germline CDR1 is SGHDN and CDR2 is FVKESK. The CDR3 protein is CASSPRGSAKNIQYF. DNA for the CDR3: TGTGCCAGCAGCCCCAGGGGATCAGCCAAAAACATTCAGTACTTC.

The chain is built from TRBV19 and TRBJ1-5; 9 nucleotides align to TRBD1. J gave up 3 bases and V 4 bases, and 4 bases lay outside the gene matches. Per the germline V gene, CDR1 is LNHDA and CDR2 is SQIVND (reference sequence). The CDR3 has 15 residues. The CDR3 DNA sequence: TGTGCCAGTAGTAGGGGGGACAGGGCCAATCAGCCCCAGCATTTT. As protein: CASSRGDRANQPQHF.

V and J are TRBV27 and TRBJ2-1; 9 bases are shared with TRBD1. Germline CDR1 MNHEY, CDR2 SMNVEV (reference sequence). The CDR3 contains 13 residues. The junction had 3 bases not matched to a gene; V was cut back by 6 bases and J by 6 bases. CDR3 sequence (DNA): TGTGCCAGCAGGCAGACAGGGGGCAATGAGCAGTTCTTC. This sequence encodes CASRQTGGNEQFF.

In its sample, this clone was seen a few times. The genes are TRBV27 and TRBJ1-2; 9 positions match TRBD1. The CDR3 is 14 amino acids. With 6 bases clipped from V and 5 bases from J, the junction kept 7 bases outside the gene matches. The germline gives CDR1 MNHEY, CDR2 SMNVEV (reference sequence). In nucleotides, the CDR3 is TGTGCCAGCAGAACCGGGACAGGGAGATATGGCTACACCTTC. Translating it yields CASRTGTGRYGYTF.

The genes are TRBV4-2 and TRBJ2-7; D is possibly TRBD1 (7 bases). This CDR3 spans 16 amino acids. Trimming took 1 base from V and 4 from J, leaving 17 bases between them. Germline V gives CDR1 LGHNA, CDR2 YNFKEQ. The CDR3 coding sequence is TGTGCCAGCAGCCAAGCCAGCGCAGGGGGGCGTTACGAGCAGTACTTC. Amino acids: CASSQASAGGRYEQYF.

J is TRBJ2-1 and V is TRBV11-3; 8 bases line up with TRBD2. CDR3 size: 17 residues. J was trimmed by 8 bases and V by 1 base; bases with no gene match: 13. The V gene's germline CDR1 is SGHNT and CDR2 YENEEA. The DNA of the CDR3 is TGTGCCAGCAGCTTAGGACGCGGGGGGCGCCCGTCGGATGAGCAGTTCTTC. It translates to CASSLGRGGRPSDEQFF.

As DNA, the CDR3 is TGTGCCAGCAGGCGGGTGGCAGGCAACAATCAGCCCCAGCATTTT. Residues: CASRRVAGNNQPQHF. V usage is TRBV6-5 and J usage is TRBJ1-5; D is uncertain. Germline-derived CDR1 and CDR2 are MNHEY and SVGAGI. Trimming took 6 bases from V and 3 from J, leaving 15 bases between them. The CDR3 is 15 residues long.

V and J are TRBV28 and TRBJ1-5; D ambiguous. This CDR3 has 15 residues. V was cut by 3 bases and J by 0 bases, with 9 bases left in between. Germline V gene data show CDR1 as MDHEN and CDR2 as SYDVKM. The CDR3 DNA is TGTGCCAGCAGTTTCCGGTCACCTAGCAATCAGCCCCAGCATTTT. This translates into CASSFRSPSNQPQHF.

This clone turned up a few times. The chain uses TRBV29-1 and TRBJ2-7, with D perhaps matching TRBD1 (5 bases). This CDR3 is 11 amino acids long. The ends were cut back, 7 bases at V and 3 bases at J, with 10 bases in the middle. The germline gives CDR1 SQVTM, CDR2 ANQGSEA. The CDR3 protein is CSAPDNYEQYF. CDR3 in DNA: TGCAGCGCTCCGGACAACTACGAGCAGTACTTC.

The chain uses TRBV5-1 and TRBJ2-1, with 8 bases aligning to TRBD1. The CDR3 is made up of 15 amino acids. Germline CDR1 SGHRS, CDR2 YFSETQ. The ends lost 4 bases at V and 7 bases at J; junction bases unmatched: 10. The CDR3 protein is CASSQAPQGANEQFF. For the CDR3, the DNA is TGCGCCAGCAGCCAGGCCCCCCAGGGGGCGAATGAGCAGTTCTTC.

The rearrangement links TRBV3-1 (or the pseudogene TRBV3-2) to TRBJ2-1, with 8 bases aligning to TRBD2. Looked up from germline, CDR1 is LGHDT and CDR2 is YNNKEL (reference sequence). The V segment lost 3 bases and the J segment 6 bases; nucleotides outside the gene matches: 10. The CDR3 runs 16 residues. CDR3: CASSQPLGAGGNEQFF. The CDR3 DNA sequence: TGTGCCAGCAGCCAGCCCTTGGGGGCGGGGGGCAATGAGCAGTTCTTC.

The chain has TRBV2 and TRBJ1-5, with no clear D. Germline lookup yields CDR1 SNHLY and CDR2 FYNNEI. V was shortened by 8 bases and J by 0 bases, with 11 bases between the two germline ends. This CDR3 region has 14 residues. The CDR3 reads CASAGSYSNQPQHF. CDR3 DNA sequence: TGTGCCAGCGCAGGCAGTTATAGCAATCAGCCCCAGCATTTT.

CDR3 in DNA: TGTGCCAGCAGTTCACAGGGGAACACTGAAGCTTTCTTT. Its translation: CASSSQGNTEAFF. The chain carries TRBV6-6 and TRBJ1-1, with D perhaps TRBD1 (6 bases). The V end was cut by 4 bases, the J end by 1 base, with 7 bases between. CDR1 and CDR2 from the germline V gene are MNHNY and SVGAGI (reference sequence). CDR3 length: 13 amino acids.

This chain connects TRBV28 to TRBJ2-7; maybe TRBD2 (7 bases). CDR3 length: 15 residues. Deletions cut 5 bases from V and 4 bases from J, with 18 bases between. Germline V gene data show CDR1 as MDHEN and CDR2 as SYDVKM. The chain's CDR3 is CASSPRGGVIYEQYF. CDR3 sequence (DNA): TGTGCCAGCAGTCCCCGAGGGGGGGTCATATACGAGCAGTACTTC.

This rearrangement joins TRBV5-1 to TRBJ2-6, with D tentatively TRBD1 (6 bases). V dropped 6 bases and J dropped 0 bases, with 19 bases sitting between them. The CDR3 consists of 18 residues. Germline loops: CDR1 SGHRS, CDR2 YFSETQ. CDR3 sequence: CASTTSQGPGSGANVLTF. The CDR3 DNA sequence: TGCGCCAGCACCACCTCCCAGGGGCCCGGCTCTGGGGCCAACGTCCTGACTTTC.

The chain recombines TRBV6-5 with TRBJ2-7; 8 bases agree with TRBD1. The germline V gene has CDR1 MNHEY and CDR2 SVGAGI. The ends lost 6 bases at V and 6 bases at J; junction bases unmatched: 4. There are 12 residues in the CDR3. The CDR3 is CASSRTGGEQYF. In DNA, the CDR3 is TGTGCCAGCAGCCGCACAGGGGGCGAGCAGTACTTC.

This chain links TRBV5-6 with TRBJ2-2; tentatively, D is TRBD2 (6 bases). Trimming took off 1 base at V and 5 bases at J, with 18 bases between the two ends. Germline V gene data show CDR1 as SGHDT and CDR2 as YYEEEE. The CDR3 has 17 amino acids. CDR3 nucleotides: TGTGCCAGCAGCTTGACACGGGCGGGACGGCGGACCGGGGAGCTGTTTTTT. Translating it yields CASSLTRAGRRTGELFF.

The rearrangement links TRBV25-1 to TRBJ1-4, with TRBD1 matching over 9 bases. The CDR3 consists of 12 residues. Trimming removed 6 bases from V and 11 bases from J; junction bases left unmatched: 4. Germline-derived CDR1 and CDR2 are MGHDK and SYGVNS. The CDR3 is CASRQGALKLFF. The CDR3, as DNA: TGTGCCAGCAGACAGGGGGCATTGAAACTGTTTTTT.

The V gene is TRBV10-3, the J gene TRBJ2-2, with TRBD1 matching over 7 bases. CDR1 and CDR2 (germline): ENHRY, SYGVKD. V lost 4 bases and J lost 5; bases outside the gene matches: 4. The CDR3 sequence is 14 residues long. CDR3 DNA: TGTGCCATCAGTGTTACAGGGGATACCGGGGAGCTGTTTTTT. Protein sequence: CAISVTGDTGELFF.

This sequence joins TRBV6-6 and TRBJ1-2; perhaps TRBD1 as D (5 bases). The CDR3 has 14 amino acids. V lost 0 bases and J 6 bases, leaving 11 bases between the germline ends. Germline loops: CDR1 MNHNY, CDR2 SVGAGI (reference sequence). The DNA of the CDR3 is TGTGCCAGCAGTTACTCGGCAGGGCGGCATGGCTACACCTTC. Translated, it gives CASSYSAGRHGYTF.

This chain links TRBV5-1 with TRBJ1-1, with unresolved D. The CDR3 consists of 14 residues. Trimming took off 4 bases at V and 4 bases at J, with 14 bases between the two ends. Per germline, CDR1 SGHRS and CDR2 YFSETQ. This chain's CDR3 is CASSANLRVTEAFF. In nucleotides, the CDR3 is TGCGCCAGCAGCGCCAACCTGAGGGTCACTGAAGCTTTCTTT.

The V and J genes are TRBV28 and TRBJ1-2; no clear D gene. From germline, CDR1 is MDHEN and CDR2 SYDVKM. There are 14 residues in the CDR3. The V and J ends lost 4 bases and 5 bases respectively, with 14 bases between them. CDR3 DNA: TGTGCCAGCAGTTCACCCGGGATCCGTTATGGCTACACCTTC. This sequence encodes CASSSPGIRYGYTF.

V is TRBV3-1 (or the pseudogene TRBV3-2) and J is TRBJ2-3, with D unclear. Germline assignment: CDR1 LGHDT and CDR2 YNNKEL (reference sequence). The V gene lost 4 bases and the J gene lost 5 bases, with 4 bases spanning the gap. There are 11 residues in the CDR3. In DNA, the CDR3 is TGTGCCAGCAGCCTACTAGATACGCAGTATTTT. The encoded protein is CASSLLDTQYF.

In this sample, this clone turned up once. V is TRBV28 and J is TRBJ1-2; D is ambiguous. CDR1 MDHEN and CDR2 SYDVKM come from the germline V gene. V was trimmed by 6 bases and J by 0 bases, leaving 17 bases between them. The CDR3 sequence is 16 residues long. Written as DNA, the CDR3 is TGTGCCAGCAGCTCGGGTCGACCCTCTACTAACTATGGCTACACCTTC. Protein product: CASSSGRPSTNYGYTF.

The V gene is TRBV2, the J gene TRBJ1-6; 10 bases line up with TRBD1. V lost 6 bases and J lost 4; bases outside the gene matches: 6. CDR1 and CDR2 (germline): SNHLY, FYNNEI. The CDR3 is 16 amino acids. The CDR3 nucleotides read TGTGCCAGCAGGGGGACAGGGGATATATATAATTCACCCCTCCACTTT. Amino acids: CASRGTGDIYNSPLHF.

The chain carries TRBV5-5 and TRBJ2-7, with D possibly being TRBD1 (5 bases). V was trimmed by 4 bases and J by 5 bases, leaving 19 bases between them. Germline V gene sequence: CDR1 SGHKS, CDR2 YYEKEE (reference sequence). The CDR3 contains 15 residues. The CDR3 DNA is TGTGCCAGCAGCCTATCGGGCAGGGCGGTCGACGAGCAGTACTTC. As protein: CASSLSGRAVDEQYF.

Note on this clone: The same CDR3 arises from other DNA sequences in this sample as well. This sequence joins TRBV5-1 and TRBJ1-4; 7 bases align to TRBD1. The CDR3 has 15 residues. The germline V gene encodes CDR1 SGHRS and CDR2 YFSETQ. J gave up 7 bases and V 4 bases, and 10 bases lay outside the gene matches. CDR3 coding DNA: TGCGCCAGCAGCCTGTTCGGGGCAGGGGGTGAAAAACTGTTTTTT. Its protein product is CASSLFGAGGEKLFF.

This rearrangement joins TRBV28 to TRBJ2-7; a possible D gene is TRBD1 (5 bases). CDR1 is MDHEN and CDR2 is SYDVKM in the germline V gene. V lost 3 bases and J 1 base, leaving 16 bases between the germline ends. The CDR3 length is 16 residues. Written as DNA, the CDR3 is TGTGCCAGCAGTTTGGGGCCTCGGAGAGGATCCTACGAGCAGTACTTC. Its translation is CASSLGPRRGSYEQYF. Combining the CDR3 with reference TRBV28 and TRBJ2-7 gives the whole variable domain DVKVTQSSRYLVKRTGEKVFLECVQDMDHENMFWYRQDPGLGLRLIYFSYDVKMKEKGDIPEGYSVSREKKERFSLILESASTNQTSMYLCASSLGPRRGSYEQYFGPGTRLTVT.

This rearrangement joins TRBV3-1 (or the pseudogene TRBV3-2) to TRBJ1-4; 8 bases align to TRBD1. J gave up 5 bases and V 1 base, and 3 bases lay outside the gene matches. Germline values: CDR1 LGHDT, CDR2 YNNKEL (reference sequence). CDR3 length equals 15 residues. CDR3 sequence: CASSQGTGTNEKLFF. CDR3 nucleotide sequence: TGTGCCAGCAGCCAAGGGACAGGGACAAATGAAAAACTGTTTTTT.

The V gene is TRBV5-1, the J gene TRBJ2-3; 8 bases are shared with TRBD2. V lost 0 bases to trimming and J lost 3 bases; unmatched junction nucleotides: 6. CDR1 is SGHRS and CDR2 is YFSETQ in the germline V gene. This CDR3 spans 16 amino acids. The CDR3 DNA reads as TGCGCCAGCAGCTTGGCCGGGGGGGGGACGACAGATACGCAGTATTTT. Amino acid sequence: CASSLAGGGTTDTQYF. The whole variable domain, filled in from reference TRBV5-1 and TRBJ2-3, reads KAGVTQTPRYLIKTRGQQVTLSCSPISGHRSVSWYQQTPGQGLQFLFEYFSETQRNKGNFPGRFSGRQFSNSRSEMNVSTLELGDSALYLCASSLAGGGTTDTQYFGPGTRLTVL.